A selection of T cell receptor beta chains follows, all from one sample in a study of cytomegalovirus exposure and HLA in healthy donors. Here immunoSEQ multiplex PCR was the method, and the copy in TCRdb shows in-frame clones only, minus some. The data contain tens of thousands of clones, around 78% of them singletons. The sequencing sample was made of PBMCs. Source of these receptors: a female donor in good health and CMV-seronegative. The CDR3 runs from the conserved cysteine through the conserved F or W. D genes are given only for firm matches. The listing skips clone size in some rows; elsewhere it reads once, few, many or a size class.

v_call	j_call	d_call	clone_size	cdr3_aa	cdr3_nt
TRBV7-9	TRBJ1-5	NA	NA	CASSQSGDQPQHF	TGTGCCAGCAGCCAATCAGGGGATCAGCCCCAGCATTTT
TRBV27	TRBJ2-3	TRBD2	NA	CASSFGTTAGLGTDTQYF	TGTGCCAGCAGTTTTGGGACTACTGCCGGTCTGGGCACAGATACGCAGTATTTT
TRBV5-1	TRBJ2-2	TRBD1	NA	CATGQGAGELFF	TGCGCCACGGGACAGGGGGCCGGGGAGCTGTTTTTT
TRBV6-6	TRBJ1-1	NA	NA	CASSAPTPPGTEAFF	TGTGCCAGCAGTGCCCCGACTCCACCCGGCACTGAAGCTTTCTTT
TRBV7-8	TRBJ1-1	TRBD1	NA	CASRHNRYRGEVAEAFF	TGTGCCAGCAGACATAATCGCTACAGGGGTGAAGTGGCTGAAGCTTTCTTT
TRBV9	TRBJ1-2	NA	NA	CASKHLIPQANYGYTF	TGTGCCAGCAAACACCTGATTCCCCAAGCTAACTATGGCTACACCTTC
TRBV2	TRBJ1-2	NA	NA	CASSDRAYGYTF	TGTGCCAGCAGTGACAGGGCATATGGCTACACCTTC
TRBV13	TRBJ2-2	TRBD2	few	CASSLGGLAAGELFF	TGTGCCAGCAGCTTAGGAGGACTAGCGGCTGGGGAGCTGTTTTTT
TRBV5-4	TRBJ2-7	TRBD1	NA	CASSLGTDPYEQYF	TGTGCCAGCAGCTTAGGGACAGATCCCTACGAGCAGTACTTC
TRBV20-1	TRBJ2-5	NA	NA	CSARYEETQYF	TGCAGTGCTAGGTACGAGGAGACCCAGTACTTC
TRBV13	TRBJ1-1	NA	once	CASSETENTEAFF	TGTGCCAGCAGCGAAACTGAGAACACTGAAGCTTTCTTT
TRBV7-9	TRBJ1-2	NA	NA	CASSLEGATYGYTF	TGTGCCAGCAGCCTAGAAGGGGCCACATATGGCTACACCTTC
TRBV2	TRBJ1-6	NA	once	CASRTRGTYNSPLHF	TGTGCCAGCAGGACCAGAGGCACCTATAATTCACCCCTCCACTTT
TRBV7-2	TRBJ1-5	NA	NA	CASSRGAVNQPQHF	TGTGCCAGCAGCCGGGGGGCAGTCAATCAGCCCCAGCATTTT
TRBV19	TRBJ1-2	TRBD1	NA	CASRLKGRGNYGYTF	TGTGCCAGTAGGTTGAAGGGCAGGGGGAACTATGGCTACACCTTC
TRBV30	TRBJ1-2	NA	NA	CAWKVSQARQGYGYTF	TGTGCCTGGAAGGTCTCCCAAGCCAGGCAGGGCTATGGCTACACCTTC
TRBV4-2	TRBJ2-1	TRBD2	NA	CASSPFPSGSISNEQFF	TGTGCCAGCAGCCCGTTTCCTAGCGGGAGCATATCCAATGAGCAGTTCTTC
TRBV9	TRBJ1-5	NA	NA	CASSAGGGPDQPQHF	TGTGCCAGCAGCGCGGGGGGGGGCCCGGATCAGCCCCAGCATTTT
TRBV2	TRBJ1-2	TRBD1	once	CASRRQGASSNGYTF	TGTGCCAGCAGACGACAGGGGGCTTCTTCTAATGGCTACACCTTC
TRBV19	TRBJ2-3	NA	NA	CASSPRKDTQYF	TGTGCCAGTAGTCCCCGTAAAGATACGCAGTATTTT
TRBV9	TRBJ1-4	TRBD1	NA	CASSAARGISNEKLFF	TGTGCCAGCAGCGCAGCCAGGGGGATCTCTAATGAAAAACTGTTTTTT
TRBV7-2	TRBJ2-7	TRBD1	NA	CASSFSPTGMGEQYF	TGTGCCAGCAGCTTTTCCCCGACAGGGATGGGCGAGCAGTACTTC
TRBV27	TRBJ1-1	NA	NA	CASSRIPAGRAEAFF	TGTGCCAGCAGTAGGATACCCGCAGGGAGGGCTGAAGCTTTCTTT
TRBV29-1	TRBJ1-2	NA	NA	CSVETGFDGYTF	TGCAGCGTGGAAACCGGTTTCGATGGCTACACCTTC
TRBV13	TRBJ2-2	TRBD2	NA	CASRTLLAGRGELFF	TGTGCCAGCAGGACCCTACTAGCGGGTCGTGGGGAGCTGTTTTTT
TRBV18	TRBJ2-4	TRBD2	NA	CASSQRGVVKNIQYF	TGTGCCAGCTCACAGCGGGGGGTAGTCAAAAACATTCAGTACTTC
TRBV10-3	TRBJ2-1	TRBD2	few	CAISESGSGGSYNEQFF	TGTGCCATCAGTGAGTCGGGTAGCGGGGGCTCCTACAATGAGCAGTTCTTC
TRBV4-3	TRBJ1-5	NA	NA	CASSQDAGLSPQHF	TGCGCCAGCAGCCAAGATGCGGGTCTTTCGCCCCAGCATTTT
TRBV19	TRBJ1-5	NA	NA	CASSIGRAGQPQHF	TGTGCCAGTAGTATAGGCAGGGCCGGTCAGCCCCAGCATTTT
TRBV6-6	TRBJ1-2	TRBD1	NA	CASSRDRANYGYTF	TGTGCCAGCAGCCGGGACAGGGCGAACTATGGCTACACCTTC
TRBV6-6	TRBJ1-6	TRBD1	once	CASRSGQGDSPLHF	TGTGCCAGCAGATCGGGACAGGGGGATTCACCCCTCCACTTT
TRBV25-1	TRBJ2-3	NA	NA	CASSYTGSTDTQYF	TGTGCCAGCAGTTATACAGGATCCACAGATACGCAGTATTTT
TRBV7-3	TRBJ2-3	TRBD1	NA	CASSRWTGTDTQYF	TGTGCCAGCAGCCGATGGACAGGGACAGATACGCAGTATTTT
TRBV7-6	TRBJ2-3	NA	NA	CASSFGLAGDTQYF	TGTGCCAGCAGCTTCGGGCTAGCCGGAGATACGCAGTATTTT
TRBV29-1	TRBJ2-3	TRBD1	NA	CSVVRRDRVKDTQYF	TGCAGCGTTGTCCGCCGGGACAGGGTAAAAGATACGCAGTATTTT
TRBV9	TRBJ2-1	NA	NA	CASSPSKVGEQFF	TGTGCCAGCAGCCCTAGCAAGGTCGGTGAGCAGTTCTTC
TRBV9	TRBJ2-7	NA	NA	CASSVLPDSYEQYF	TGTGCCAGCAGCGTACTTCCAGACTCCTACGAGCAGTACTTC
TRBV5-1	TRBJ2-2	TRBD2	NA	CASSLGLAGNTGELFF	TGCGCCAGCAGCTTGGGACTAGCGGGGAACACCGGGGAGCTGTTTTTT
TRBV7-9	TRBJ2-2	TRBD1	NA	CASSPTGQPGELFF	TGTGCCAGCAGCCCGACGGGACAGCCCGGGGAGCTGTTTTTT
TRBV7-3	TRBJ1-3	NA	NA	CASSLGSSGNTIYF	TGTGCCAGCAGCTTAGGCAGCTCTGGAAACACCATATATTTT
TRBV27	TRBJ1-6	NA	NA	CASSPGGEGYSPLHF	TGTGCCAGCAGCCCCGGGGGAGAGGGATATTCACCCCTCCACTTT
TRBV5-1	TRBJ1-1	NA	NA	CASSLGSGALGNSEAFF	TGCGCCAGCAGCTTGGGTTCAGGGGCTCTCGGTAATAGTGAAGCTTTCTTT
TRBV7-9	TRBJ2-2	TRBD1	NA	CASSLTDRVTRELFF	TGTGCCAGCAGCCTAACGGACAGGGTCACCAGGGAGCTGTTTTTT
TRBV19	TRBJ1-3	TRBD1	NA	CASSLRETGQGNTIYF	TGTGCCAGTAGTCTCCGGGAGACAGGGCAAGGAAACACCATATATTTT
TRBV10-3	TRBJ1-1	TRBD1	NA	CAIRPGTENTEAFF	TGTGCCATCAGACCCGGGACAGAGAACACTGAAGCTTTCTTT
TRBV6-5	TRBJ1-1	NA	NA	CASSSRGTEAFF	TGTGCCAGCAGCTCTAGGGGAACTGAAGCTTTCTTT
TRBV30	TRBJ1-5	NA	NA	CAYTPDGQSNQPQHF	TGTGCCTACACCCCGGACGGACAGTCCAATCAGCCCCAGCATTTT
TRBV7-6	TRBJ2-1	TRBD2	NA	CASSTSAVQFF	TGTGCCAGCAGCACTAGCGCAGTGCAGTTCTTC
TRBV4-2	TRBJ2-7	NA	NA	CASSQVLGESYEQYF	TGTGCCAGCAGCCAAGTATTAGGGGAATCCTACGAGCAGTACTTC
TRBV7-2	TRBJ2-5	NA	NA	CASSLDPGVETQYF	TGTGCCAGCAGCTTAGATCCGGGGGTTGAGACCCAGTACTTC
TRBV5-6	TRBJ2-1	NA	NA	CASSVDPSIYNEQFF	TGTGCCAGCAGCGTGGACCCAAGCATATACAATGAGCAGTTCTTC
TRBV7-9	TRBJ1-4	NA	NA	CASRRSDSATNEKLFF	TGTGCCAGCAGACGTTCGGACAGTGCAACTAATGAAAAACTGTTTTTT
TRBV5-1	TRBJ1-2	NA	NA	CASSLGTDSYGYTF	TGCGCCAGCAGCTTGGGAACGGACAGTTATGGCTACACCTTC
TRBV10-3	TRBJ2-2	TRBD1	NA	CAIRIPGQGVTGELFF	TGTGCCATCAGGATTCCGGGACAGGGGGTCACCGGGGAGCTGTTTTTT